This TCR beta chain was recorded in a study of relationships among human T cell subsets (dated by TCRdb to the early 2010s). With respect to the entire study: Eight distinct blood T cell populations were sequenced: pan T, CD8 cytotoxic, regulatory, Th1, Th2, naive plus transitional, activated and memory cells. The paper as a whole reports these results and caveats: V, D and J usage, CDR3 length and N-nucleotide additions showed no statistically significant differences among the seven subsets. Over 60% of CD8+ cytotoxic sequences were found to belong to clones with over 100 reads, whereas few such clones were observed in the regulatory and Th2 subsets. A CD4+CD8+ double-positive population could not be excluded by the bead-based sorting. The considerable overlap in CDR3s among Th1, Th2 and regulatory T cells was taken as suggesting that cell fate choices are stochastic.

CDR3 length: 16 amino acids, cysteine to phenylalanine. Solely the CDR3 DNA is kept, with 48 bases framed from the first base. V and J lose 3 bases and 2 bases, and a span of 14 bases separates them. CDR1 and CDR2 are read off the germline V gene as MDHEN and SYDVKM. The library was obtained by multiplex PCR. Instrument on record: 454 GS FLX. Semiquantitative ARM-PCR was used to amplify the TCR alpha and beta CDR3 regions from mRNA. In ARM-PCR, tagged nested gene-specific primers were applied first, and communal superprimers then carried out the exponential amplification. Exonuclease was used to remove the nested primers before the first-round PCR products went through the second amplification round. Sequencing of the amplicons was performed on the 454 platform, which allows millions of DNA fragments to be sequenced rapidly without cloning bias. A read mappable to both V and J germline segments was defined as an effective read. As for how the authors treated the data: IRmap was used to assign reads to germline V, D and J segments, relying on pyromap, a Smith-Waterman modification adapted to 454 sequencing errors. To filter D-beta assignments, cutoffs were set at the 99th percentile of the alignment scores obtained from simulated random sequences. CDR3 was defined as the amino acids between the conserved V-segment Y[YFLI]C motif and the J-segment [FW]GXGT motif. Repertoire diversity was estimated with a compound Poisson process model previously applied to large-scale EST data. A procedure for detecting cross-contamination was used to argue that the shared CDR3s did not come from sample contamination. TCRdb ran its own pipeline on the public reads, namely fastp trimming at Q25 and MiXCR clone calling, and kept in-frame beta chains. Identical CDR3 proteins give one entry, which carries the most common genes and DNA. The V and J calls here are based on TCRdb, not the publication. For this sample the table gives more than 13,000 distinct CDR3 sequences, of which 50% to 75% were detected only once. The top ten constitute about 2% of the sample.

CD4+CD25+ regulatory T cells were selected from positively selected CD4+ cells using anti-CD25 beads. T cell subsets were isolated with Miltenyi superparamagnetic beads coated with subset-specific monoclonal antibodies. Every T cell population was isolated from peripheral blood. Ficoll separation of whole blood yielded mononuclear cells, and anti-CD14 microbeads were then used to deplete the monocytes. Right after isolation, the cell populations were resuspended in RNAprotect reagent. In the case of this clonotype: Its antigen remains undetermined. No clone much larger than this one lies a single base away; base qualities are absent.

The source is a man in his forties in good health. Specimen: Tregs sorted from blood. The sequence links TRBV28 to TRBJ1-5; no D segment can be confidently identified. The DNA reads as follows: TGTGCCAGCAGTTTTCAAGGCAGGACCCGCAATCAGCCCCAGCATTTT. Translated, this is CASSFQGRTRNQPQHF.